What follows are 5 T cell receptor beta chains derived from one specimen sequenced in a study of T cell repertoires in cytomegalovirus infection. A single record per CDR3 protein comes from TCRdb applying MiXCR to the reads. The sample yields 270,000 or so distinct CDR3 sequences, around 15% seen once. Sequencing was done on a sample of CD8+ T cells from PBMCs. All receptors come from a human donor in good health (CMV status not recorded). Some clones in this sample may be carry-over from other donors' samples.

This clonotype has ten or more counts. The CDR3 loop reads CASSLYGNTEAFF. The CDR3 DNA reads as TGTGCCAGCAGTTTGTACGGGAACACTGAAGCTTTCTTT. The chain recombines TRBV12-3 or TRBV12-4 with TRBJ1-1; D call uncertain. The CDR3 covers 13 residues. Trimming stripped 3 bases from V and 1 base from J, with 6 bases between.

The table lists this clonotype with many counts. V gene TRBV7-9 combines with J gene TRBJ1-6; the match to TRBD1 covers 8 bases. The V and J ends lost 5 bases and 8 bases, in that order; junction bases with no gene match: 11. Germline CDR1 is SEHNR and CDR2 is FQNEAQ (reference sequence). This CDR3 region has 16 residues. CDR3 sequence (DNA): TGTGCCAGCAGCCACGGACAGGGAAAGAACGATTCACCCCTCCACTTT. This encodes CASSHGQGKNDSPLHF.

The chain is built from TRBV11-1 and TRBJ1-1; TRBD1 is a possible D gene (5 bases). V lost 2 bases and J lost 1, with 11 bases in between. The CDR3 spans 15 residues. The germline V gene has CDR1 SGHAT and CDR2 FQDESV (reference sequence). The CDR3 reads CASSLRAGRNTEAFF. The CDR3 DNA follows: TGTGCCAGCAGCTTAAGGGCAGGGCGGAACACTGAAGCTTTCTTT.

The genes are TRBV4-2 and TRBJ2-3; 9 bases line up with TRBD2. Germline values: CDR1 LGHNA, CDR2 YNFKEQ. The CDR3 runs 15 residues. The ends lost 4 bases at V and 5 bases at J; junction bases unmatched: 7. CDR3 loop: CASSRRLAELDTQYF. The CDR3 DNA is TGTGCCAGCAGCCGTCGACTAGCGGAGCTAGATACGCAGTATTTT.

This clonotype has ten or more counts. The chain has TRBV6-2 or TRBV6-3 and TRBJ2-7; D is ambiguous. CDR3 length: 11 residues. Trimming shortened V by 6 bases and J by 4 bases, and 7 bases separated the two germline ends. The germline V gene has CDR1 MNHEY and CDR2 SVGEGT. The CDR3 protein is CASREQYEQYF. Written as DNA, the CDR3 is TGTGCCAGCAGAGAGCAATACGAGCAGTACTTC.